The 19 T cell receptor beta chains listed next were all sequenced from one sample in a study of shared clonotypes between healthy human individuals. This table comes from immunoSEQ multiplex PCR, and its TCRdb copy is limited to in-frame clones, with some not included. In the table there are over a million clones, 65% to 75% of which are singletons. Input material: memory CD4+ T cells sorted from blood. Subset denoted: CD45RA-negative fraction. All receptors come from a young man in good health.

CDR3: CASSPPFGNYEQYF. Here the CDR3 DNA reads TGTGCCAGCAGCCCACCCTTTGGGAATTACGAGCAGTACTTC. The V gene is TRBV28, the J gene TRBJ2-7; D is unclear. The CDR3 consists of 14 residues. V lost 6 bases to trimming and J lost 4 bases, with 16 bases between them. Germline CDR1 is MDHEN and CDR2 is SYDVKM.

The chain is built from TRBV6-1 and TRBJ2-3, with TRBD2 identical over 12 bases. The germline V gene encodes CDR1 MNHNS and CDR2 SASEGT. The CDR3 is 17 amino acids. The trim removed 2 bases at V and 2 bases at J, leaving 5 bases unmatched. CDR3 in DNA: TGTGCCAGCAGTGAAACTAGCGGGGGGTGGACCACAGATACGCAGTATTTT. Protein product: CASSETSGGWTTDTQYF.

The CDR3, as DNA: TGCGCCAGCAGCTTGGGTACAGGGAAGTCCTACGAGCAGTACTTC. As protein: CASSLGTGKSYEQYF. The gene calls are TRBV5-1 and TRBJ2-5; a possible D gene is TRBD1 (6 bases). The J call may be incorrect, as the DNA end agrees better with TRBJ2-7. Germline V lookup: CDR1 SGHRS, CDR2 YFSETQ. This CDR3 region has 15 residues.

CDR3 in DNA: TGTGCCAGCAGTGAAAGCAGGGGGCTCTTAAATATGACCCTCCACTTT. It codes for CASSESRGLLNMTLHF. The rearrangement uses TRBV6-1 and TRBJ1-6, with 8 bases that match TRBD1. The CDR3 is 16 amino acids. The V gene end was trimmed by 2 bases and the J gene end by 14 bases; junction bases not matched to a gene: 14. Germline CDR1 and CDR2: MNHNS and SASEGT.

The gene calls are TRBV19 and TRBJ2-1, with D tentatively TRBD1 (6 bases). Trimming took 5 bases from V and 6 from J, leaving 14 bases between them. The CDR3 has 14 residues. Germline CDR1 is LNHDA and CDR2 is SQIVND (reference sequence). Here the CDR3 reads CASSVQGFGNEQFF. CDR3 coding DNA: TGTGCCAGTAGTGTACAGGGCTTTGGCAATGAGCAGTTCTTC.

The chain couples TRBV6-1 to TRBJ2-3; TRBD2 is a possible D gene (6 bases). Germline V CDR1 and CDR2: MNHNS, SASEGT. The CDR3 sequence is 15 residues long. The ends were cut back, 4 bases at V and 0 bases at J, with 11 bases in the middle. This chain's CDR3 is CASSALRGSTDTQYF. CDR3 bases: TGTGCCAGCAGTGCTCTGCGGGGAAGCACAGATACGCAGTATTTT.

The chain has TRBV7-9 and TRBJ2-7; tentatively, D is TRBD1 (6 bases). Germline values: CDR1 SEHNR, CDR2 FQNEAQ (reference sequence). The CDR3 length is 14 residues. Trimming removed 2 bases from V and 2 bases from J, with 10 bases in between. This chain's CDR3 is CASSLIGTPYEQYF. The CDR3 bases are TGTGCCAGCAGCTTAATTGGGACACCCTACGAGCAGTACTTC.

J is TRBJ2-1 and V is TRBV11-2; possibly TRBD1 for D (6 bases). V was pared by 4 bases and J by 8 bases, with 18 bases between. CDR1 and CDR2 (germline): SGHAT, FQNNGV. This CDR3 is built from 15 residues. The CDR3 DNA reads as TGTGCCAGCAGCTCCCAGGGGCCCGCGATGGATGAGCAGTTCTTC. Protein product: CASSSQGPAMDEQFF.

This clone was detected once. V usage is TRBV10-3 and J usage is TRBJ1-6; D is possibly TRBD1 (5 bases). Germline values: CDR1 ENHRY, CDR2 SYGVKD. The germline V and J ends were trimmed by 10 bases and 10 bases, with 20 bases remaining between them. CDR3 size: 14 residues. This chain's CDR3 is CATREGTGLSPLHF. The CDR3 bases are TGTGCCACCCGCGAGGGGACCGGGCTATCACCCCTCCACTTT.

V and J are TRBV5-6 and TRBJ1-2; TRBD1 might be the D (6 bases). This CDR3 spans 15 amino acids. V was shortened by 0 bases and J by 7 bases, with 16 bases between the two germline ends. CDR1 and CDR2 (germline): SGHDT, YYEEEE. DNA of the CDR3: TGTGCCAGCAGCTTGGTTACAGGGCAATTCCGTGGCTACACCTTC. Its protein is CASSLVTGQFRGYTF. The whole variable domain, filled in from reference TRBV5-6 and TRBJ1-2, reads DAGVTQSPTHLIKTRGQQVTLRCSPKSGHDTVSWYQQALGQGPQFIFQYYEEEERQRGNFPDRFSGHQFPNYSSELNVNALLLGDSALYLCASSLVTGQFRGYTFGSGTRLTVV.

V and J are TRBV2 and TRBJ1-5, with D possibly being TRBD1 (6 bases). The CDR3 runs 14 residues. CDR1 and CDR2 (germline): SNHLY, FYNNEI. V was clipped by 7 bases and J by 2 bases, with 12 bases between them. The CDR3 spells CASNSQGGNQPQHF. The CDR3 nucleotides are TGTGCCAGCAATTCACAGGGCGGCAATCAGCCCCAGCATTTT.

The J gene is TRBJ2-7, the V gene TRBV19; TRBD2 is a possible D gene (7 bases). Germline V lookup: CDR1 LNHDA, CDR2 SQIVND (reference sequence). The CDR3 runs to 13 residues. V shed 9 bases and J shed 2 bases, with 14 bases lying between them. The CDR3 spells CASVEGGTYEQYF. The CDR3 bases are TGTGCCAGCGTGGAGGGGGGGACCTACGAGCAGTACTTC.

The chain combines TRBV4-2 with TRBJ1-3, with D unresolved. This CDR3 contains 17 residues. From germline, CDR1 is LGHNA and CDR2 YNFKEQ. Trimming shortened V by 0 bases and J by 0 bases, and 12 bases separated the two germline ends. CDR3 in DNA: TGTGCCAGCAGCCAAGATAATTTGATGCTCTCTGGAAACACCATATATTTT. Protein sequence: CASSQDNLMLSGNTIYF.

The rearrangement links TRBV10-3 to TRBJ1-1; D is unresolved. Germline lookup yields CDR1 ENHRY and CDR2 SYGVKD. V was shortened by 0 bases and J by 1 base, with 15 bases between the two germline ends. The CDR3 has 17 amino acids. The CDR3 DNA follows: TGTGCCATCAGTGAGTCGTTGGCAGAACTAGAGAACACTGAAGCTTTCTTT. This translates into CAISESLAELENTEAFF.

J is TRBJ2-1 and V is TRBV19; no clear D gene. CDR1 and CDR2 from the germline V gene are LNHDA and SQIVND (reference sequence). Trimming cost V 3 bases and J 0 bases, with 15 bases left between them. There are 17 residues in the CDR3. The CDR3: CASSIRAGPSSYNEQFF. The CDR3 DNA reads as TGTGCCAGTAGTATTAGGGCCGGGCCCAGCTCCTACAATGAGCAGTTCTTC. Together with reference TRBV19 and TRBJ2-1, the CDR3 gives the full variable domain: DGGITQSPKYLFRKEGQNVTLSCEQNLNHDAMYWYRQDPGQGLRLIYYSQIVNDFQKGDIAEGYSVSREKKESFPLTVTSAQKNPTAFYLCASSIRAGPSSYNEQFFGPGTRLTVL.

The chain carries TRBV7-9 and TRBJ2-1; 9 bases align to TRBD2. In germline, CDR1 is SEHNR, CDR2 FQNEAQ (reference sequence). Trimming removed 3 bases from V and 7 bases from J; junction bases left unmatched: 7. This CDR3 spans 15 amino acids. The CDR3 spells CASSFRASGTNEQFF. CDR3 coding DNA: TGTGCCAGCAGCTTTAGGGCTAGCGGGACAAATGAGCAGTTCTTC.

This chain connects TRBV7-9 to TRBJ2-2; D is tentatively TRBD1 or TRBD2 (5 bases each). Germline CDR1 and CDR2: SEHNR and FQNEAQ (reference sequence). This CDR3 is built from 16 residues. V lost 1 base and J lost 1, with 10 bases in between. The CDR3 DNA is TGTGCCAGCAGCTTAGGGCTGGGGGAGAACACCGGGGAGCTGTTTTTT. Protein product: CASSLGLGENTGELFF.

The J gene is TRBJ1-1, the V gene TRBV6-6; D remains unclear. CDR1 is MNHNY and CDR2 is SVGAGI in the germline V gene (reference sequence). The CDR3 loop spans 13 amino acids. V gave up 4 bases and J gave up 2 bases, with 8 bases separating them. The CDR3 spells CASSSQINTEAFF. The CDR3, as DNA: TGTGCCAGCAGTTCACAGATAAACACTGAAGCTTTCTTT.

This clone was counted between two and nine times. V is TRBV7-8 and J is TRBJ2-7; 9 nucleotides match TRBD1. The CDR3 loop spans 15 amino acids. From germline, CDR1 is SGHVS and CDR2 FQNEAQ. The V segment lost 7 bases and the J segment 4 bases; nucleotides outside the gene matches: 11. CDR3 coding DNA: TGTGCCAGCACCCTACTAGGACAGGGGCTATACGAGCAGTACTTC. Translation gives CASTLLGQGLYEQYF.